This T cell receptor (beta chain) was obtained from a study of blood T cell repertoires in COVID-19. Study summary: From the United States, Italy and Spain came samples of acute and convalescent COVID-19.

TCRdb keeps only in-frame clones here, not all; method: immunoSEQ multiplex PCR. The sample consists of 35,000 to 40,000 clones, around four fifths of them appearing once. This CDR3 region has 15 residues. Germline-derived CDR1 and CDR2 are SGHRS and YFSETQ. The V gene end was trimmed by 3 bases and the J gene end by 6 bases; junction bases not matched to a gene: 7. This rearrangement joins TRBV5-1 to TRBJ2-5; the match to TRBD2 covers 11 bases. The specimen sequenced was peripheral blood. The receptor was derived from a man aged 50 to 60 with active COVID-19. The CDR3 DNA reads TGCGCCAGCAGCTCGGGGACTAGCGGCCTCAAGACCCAGTACTTC. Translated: CASSSGTSGLKTQYF.